The sequence of this T cell receptor beta chain was determined in a study of early T cells in non-severe SARS-CoV-2 infection. Across the whole study: Unsorted whole blood bulk RNA was sequenced, with unpaired chains.

CDR3 length equals 12 residues. Trimming removed 5 bases at V and 12 bases at J, with 18 bases between. The germline V gene encodes CDR1 SGDLS and CDR2 YYNGEE. Tagging with unique molecular identifiers was applied to individual cDNA molecules. MiXCR was run by TCRdb on the 5' RACE reads, yielding one entry per CDR3 protein. The sample includes roughly 80,000 distinct CDR3 sequences, around 17% of them seen just once. In its sample, this clonotype was seen a few times. The antigen is unknown. Study observations and caveats: Database matching using VDJdb favored anti-spike CD8 responses, with private and CD4 specificities left missing.

The sample comprised whole blood. This chain joins TRBV9 and TRBJ2-7, with D possibly TRBD2 on 5 matching bases. The TCR was taken from an adult who was a healthcare worker with PCR-confirmed SARS-CoV-2 infection or an uninfected control (not recorded which). CDR3 residues: CASSRENGLRYF. The CDR3 nucleotides are TGTGCCAGCAGTAGAGAAAACGGACTTCGGTACTTC.